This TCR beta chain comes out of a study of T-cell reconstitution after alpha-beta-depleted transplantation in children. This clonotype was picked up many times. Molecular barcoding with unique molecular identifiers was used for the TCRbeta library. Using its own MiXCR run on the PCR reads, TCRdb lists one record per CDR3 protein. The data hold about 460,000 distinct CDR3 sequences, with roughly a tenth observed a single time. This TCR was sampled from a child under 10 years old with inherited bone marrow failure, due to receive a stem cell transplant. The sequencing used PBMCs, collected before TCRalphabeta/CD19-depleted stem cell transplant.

In nucleotides, the CDR3 is TGTGCCACCAGCAGAGTCTACAGGGGCGATGAGCAGTTCTTC. Translated, it gives CATSRVYRGDEQFF. V gene TRBV15 combines with J gene TRBJ2-1; 7 bases are shared with TRBD1. Germline CDR1 LNHNV, CDR2 YYDKDF (reference sequence). V trimming: 1 base; J trimming: 8 bases; junction bases outside the gene matches: 5. This CDR3 is built from 14 residues.